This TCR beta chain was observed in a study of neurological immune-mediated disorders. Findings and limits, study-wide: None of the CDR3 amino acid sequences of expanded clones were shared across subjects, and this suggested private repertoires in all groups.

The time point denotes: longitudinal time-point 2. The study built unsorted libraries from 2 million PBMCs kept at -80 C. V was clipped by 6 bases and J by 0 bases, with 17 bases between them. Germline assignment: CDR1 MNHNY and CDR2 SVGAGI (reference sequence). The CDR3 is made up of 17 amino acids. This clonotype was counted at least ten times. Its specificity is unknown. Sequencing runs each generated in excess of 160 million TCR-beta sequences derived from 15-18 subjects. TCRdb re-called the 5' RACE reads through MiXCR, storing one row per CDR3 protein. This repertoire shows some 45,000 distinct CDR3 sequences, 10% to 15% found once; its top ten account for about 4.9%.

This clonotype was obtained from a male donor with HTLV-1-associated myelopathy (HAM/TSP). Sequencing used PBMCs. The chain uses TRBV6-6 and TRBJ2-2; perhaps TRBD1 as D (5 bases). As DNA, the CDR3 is TGTGCCAGCAGCCCCTGGACACCCCTCGCGAACACCGGGGAGCTGTTTTTT. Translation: CASSPWTPLANTGELFF.